This is a list of T cell receptor beta chains from one sample in a study of blood T cell repertoires in COVID-19. Some clones are missing from TCRdb's copy, which holds only in-frame ones; the method was immunoSEQ multiplex PCR. Altogether approximately 37,000 clones are present, roughly 90% being singletons, with the ten largest covering about 22%. The sequenced material came from peripheral blood. The receptors originated from a man aged 50 or older with active COVID-19. Both conserved end residues are part of each CDR3. A D gene is named only where the DNA matches it firmly. Not all rows give a size; the values are once, few, many and, for expanded clones, a class.

d_call,j_call,v_call,clone_size,cdr3_nt,cdr3_aa
TRBD1,TRBJ2-1,TRBV15,-,TGTGCCACCAGCAGAGCACAGGGGAGTTGGAATGAGCAGTTCTTC,CATSRAQGSWNEQFF
-,TRBJ1-1,TRBV7-2,-,TGTGCCAGCGGGGCAAGGAGCCCTGAAGCTTTCTTT,CASGARSPEAFF
-,TRBJ2-2,TRBV15,-,TGTGCCACCATCTCCTCCCTGAGCGGGGAGCTGTTTTTT,CATISSLSGELFF
TRBD2,TRBJ2-2,TRBV19,-,TGTGCCAGTAGTACTGGACTAGCGGGAGGGCCGGGAACCGGGGAGCTGTTTTTT,CASSTGLAGGPGTGELFF
TRBD1,TRBJ2-7,TRBV6-2/TRBV6-3,-,TGTGCCACCAGTGGGACAGGGGGCTACGAGCAGTACTTC,CATSGTGGYEQYF
TRBD2,TRBJ2-7,TRBV5-1,-,TGCGCCAGCAGCTTGGCCCCTGGGGCGGGAGCACTAGCCTACGAGCAGTACTTC,CASSLAPGAGALAYEQYF
-,TRBJ2-5,TRBV5-5,-,TGTGCCAGCAGCTTGGGCAGACTTATTCAAGAGACCCAGTACTTC,CASSLGRLIQETQYF
TRBD2,TRBJ2-2,TRBV19,-,TGTGCCAGTAGTAGGGGCGGGGGTACCGGGGAGCTGTTTTTT,CASSRGGGTGELFF
TRBD1,TRBJ1-5,TRBV7-2,-,TGCGCCAGCAGCGATTCACAGGGGAGTCAGCCCCAGCATTTT,CASSDSQGSQPQHF
-,TRBJ2-1,TRBV7-2,-,TGTGCCAGCAGCTTGACGGCCGCCCAGGGCAATGAGCAGTTCTTC,CASSLTAAQGNEQFF
-,TRBJ2-7,TRBV19,-,TGTGCCAGTAGCCAGGGACTCCTTAGAGGGGAGCAGTACTTC,CASSQGLLRGEQYF
-,TRBJ2-7,TRBV10-3,-,TGTGCCATCAGTGAGGTCCGAAACACCTACGAGCAGTACTTC,CAISEVRNTYEQYF
TRBD1,TRBJ1-1,TRBV6-5,-,TGTGCCAGCAGTTACTATCTACAGGGGGGTGAAGCTTTCTTT,CASSYYLQGGEAFF
TRBD2,TRBJ2-2,TRBV29-1,-,TGCAGCGTTGAAGACCCTAGCGGGGGGGTCGCCGGGGAGCTGTTTTTT,CSVEDPSGGVAGELFF
TRBD2,TRBJ2-7,TRBV6-5,-,TGTGCCAGCAGCCCCCGTCGGGAGGTAAACGAGCAGTACTTC,CASSPRREVNEQYF
TRBD1,TRBJ2-7,TRBV4-1,-,TGCGCCAGCAGCCAGCTGACAGGGGGTATCTACGAGCAGTACTTC,CASSQLTGGIYEQYF
TRBD2,TRBJ2-1,TRBV4-2,once,TGTGCCAGCAGCCAGGTGGGACTAGCGGGTGCAAATGAGCAGTTCTTC,CASSQVGLAGANEQFF
-,TRBJ2-2,TRBV15,-,TGTGCCACCAGCACAGACTACACCGGGGAGCTGTTTTTT,CATSTDYTGELFF
-,TRBJ2-7,TRBV7-9,-,TGTGCCAGTGATGGGGCCCCCTCCTACGAGCAGTACTTC,CASDGAPSYEQYF
-,TRBJ2-2,TRBV6-5,-,TGTGCCAGCAGACCAGGACAGCCCGGGGAGCTGTTTTTT,CASRPGQPGELFF